Included here is one T cell receptor (beta chain) sequence, with context. Its antigen is currently unknown. The sample has other DNA sequences that encode this CDR3 too. These data belong to a study of metastatic and nonmetastatic thyroid tumors. Across the study: A comparison of repertoires was made across blood and tumor or nodule tissue from malignant and benign thyroid patients. General observations from the study: Reportedly, malignant thyroid tumors had significantly higher TCR beta diversity than benign nodules, in blood and tumor.

Source study methods: A papillary thyroid cancer distant-metastasis classifier was built from CDR3 differences across clinicopathological groups. TCRdb redid the clone calls on the PCR reads using MiXCR. These V and J calls derive from TCRdb rather than the authors' analysis. The sample lists some 28,000 clones; roughly 3.7% were seen once. Not a single patient had been given any form of treatment at any point before undergoing thyroid surgery. The CDR3 extends over 18 amino acids. V shed 5 bases and J 4 bases; nucleotides not matched to a gene: 15. CDR1 and CDR2 (germline): MNHNS, SASEGT. What was sequenced was blood. This chain connects TRBV6-1 to TRBJ2-2; TRBD2 matches at 8 bases. The sequence was obtained from a male donor with papillary thyroid cancer or a benign thyroid nodule (not recorded which). Some clones in this sample may be carry-over from other donors' samples. This chain's CDR3 is CASSTGDSGAVGTGELFF. The CDR3 bases are TGTGCCAGCAGTACCGGGGATAGCGGGGCGGTGGGCACCGGGGAGCTGTTTTTT.